The T cell receptor (beta chain) under discussion was sequenced for a study of cytomegalovirus exposure and HLA in healthy donors. Across the whole study: Genetic ancestry analysis placed about 80% of the roughly 400 donors that were genotyped in the Caucasian-associated cluster.

Vbeta (60) and Jbeta (13) primers were used in the PCR. Measured with immunoSEQ multiplex PCR; TCRdb has only the in-frame clones, and not every one. This sample has around 91,000 clones, with roughly 84% found just once. A word on this clone: Its antigen remains unknown. At one boundary the junction diverges from the germline segment, which might be a read error.

This CDR3 comprises 14 residues. Germline CDR1 reads SQVTM; CDR2 reads ANQGSEA. Overall study findings and caveats: Under in vitro conditions, three CMV-associated chains were confirmed as specific for CMV antigens. With further analysis later on, most CMV-associated TCR beta chains appeared HLA-restricted. Presence/absence analysis assumed near-uniform sequencing depth across donors.

The gene calls are TRBV29-1 and TRBJ1-1, with TRBD1 matching 10 bases. The material sequenced was PBMCs. The clonotype was recovered from a man in his late teens or twenties in good health and CMV-seronegative. CDR3 sequence (DNA): TGCAGCGCTCAGGACAGGGGGATGAACACTGAAGCTCTCTTT. This encodes CSAQDRGMNTEALF.